These T cell receptor beta chains were read from a single sample in a study of regulatory T cells in long-lasting Graves disease. TCRdb passed the multiplex PCR reads through MiXCR, listing each CDR3 protein once. The sample yields about 540,000 distinct CDR3 sequences, approximately 15% seen once. This same sample was also taken into another study, of T cells in Graves' hyperthyroidism and ophthalmopathy.

Sequenced here: peripheral blood mononuclear cells (PBMCs), sampled at new diagnosis, from a patient treated with antithyroid drugs. Every receptor here comes from a man aged 25 to 40 with Graves disease. CDR3s include the opening cysteine and the closing phenylalanine or tryptophan. The order of the fields is J gene, clone size, D gene, V gene, CDR3 protein, CDR3 DNA. D genes are given only for firm matches. Size tells how often a clone was seen (once, few, many) or the class of an expanded clone, and some rows leave it out.

J: TRBJ1-1; size: few; D: NA; V: TRBV7-9; CDR3: CASNPHRDTEAFF; DNA: TGTGCCAGCAACCCCCATAGGGACACTGAAGCTTTCTTT
J: TRBJ1-5; size: NA; D: TRBD1; V: TRBV6-2/TRBV6-3; CDR3: CASSGQGNGQPQHF; DNA: TGTGCCAGCAGTGGACAGGGGAACGGGCAGCCCCAGCATTTT
J: TRBJ2-1; size: NA; D: TRBD1; V: TRBV5-4; CDR3: CASSTRDRDNEQFF; DNA: TGTGCCAGCAGCACCCGGGACAGGGACAATGAGCAGTTCTTC
J: TRBJ1-1; size: many; D: NA; V: TRBV20-1; CDR3: CSANEETLKEEAFF; DNA: TGCAGTGCTAACGAAGAGACCCTTAAAGAGGAAGCTTTCTTT
J: TRBJ1-1; size: few; D: NA; V: TRBV7-9; CDR3: CASRLETEAFF; DNA: TGTGCCAGCAGATTAGAAACTGAAGCTTTCTTT
J: TRBJ2-7; size: once; D: TRBD1; V: TRBV2; CDR3: CASRADRAYEQYF; DNA: TGTGCCAGCAGGGCGGACAGGGCCTACGAGCAGTACTTC
J: TRBJ2-5; size: many; D: NA; V: TRBV6-1; CDR3: CASSPLGEETQYF; DNA: TGTGCCAGCAGCCCCTTGGGAGAAGAGACCCAGTACTTC
J: TRBJ2-7; size: many; D: NA; V: TRBV27; CDR3: CATKSTRSYEQYF; DNA: TGTGCCACCAAATCGACTAGATCCTACGAGCAGTACTTC
J: TRBJ2-7; size: few; D: TRBD1; V: TRBV27; CDR3: CASSFRPDRGYEQYF; DNA: TGTGCCAGCAGTTTCCGCCCTGACAGGGGTTACGAGCAGTACTTC
J: TRBJ2-5; size: few; D: TRBD1; V: TRBV5-1; CDR3: CASSAGTGVETQYF; DNA: TGCGCCAGCTCCGCCGGGACAGGGGTAGAGACCCAGTACTTC